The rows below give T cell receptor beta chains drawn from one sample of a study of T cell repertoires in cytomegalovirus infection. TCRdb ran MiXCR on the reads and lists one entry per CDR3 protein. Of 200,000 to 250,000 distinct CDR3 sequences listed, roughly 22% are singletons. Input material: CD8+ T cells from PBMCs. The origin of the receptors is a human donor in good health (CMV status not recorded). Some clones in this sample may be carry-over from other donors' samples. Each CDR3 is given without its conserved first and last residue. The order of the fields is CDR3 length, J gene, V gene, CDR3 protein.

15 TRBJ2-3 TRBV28 ASSFPPTGGLTDTQY
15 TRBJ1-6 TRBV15 ATSTGTAGSYNSPLH
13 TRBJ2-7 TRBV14 ASSRSGGNSYEQY
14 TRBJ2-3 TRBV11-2 ASSTPGLLGTDTQY
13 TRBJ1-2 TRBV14 ASSQDLGHYYGYT
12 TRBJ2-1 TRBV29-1 SVPWTSGGPEQF
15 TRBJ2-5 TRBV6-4 ARPTMYTGLRQETQY
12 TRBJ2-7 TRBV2 ASSEGQGIDEQY
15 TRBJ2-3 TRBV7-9 ASSVRLAGVYTDTQY
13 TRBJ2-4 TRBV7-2 ASSLAQGSKNIQY
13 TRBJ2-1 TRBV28 ASSFGTGAYNEQF
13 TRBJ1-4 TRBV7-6 ASSLGPGRDEKLF
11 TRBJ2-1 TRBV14 ASSSRQDNEQF
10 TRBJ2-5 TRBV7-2 ASSSRPETQY
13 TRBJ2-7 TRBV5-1 ASSATLGQLYEQY
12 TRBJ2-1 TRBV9 ASSVGTRADEQF
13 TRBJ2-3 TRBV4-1 ASSLGLHQPDTQY
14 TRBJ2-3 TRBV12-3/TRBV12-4 ASSPNPGWGTDTQY
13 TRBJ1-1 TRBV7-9 ASSLVGNLNTEAF
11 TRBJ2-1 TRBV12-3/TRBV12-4 ASSLGQRNEQF
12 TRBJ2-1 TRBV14 ASRSEGVVDEQF
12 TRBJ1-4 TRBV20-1 SALSGTTNEKLF
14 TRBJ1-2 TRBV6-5 ASSALTGVGTYGYT
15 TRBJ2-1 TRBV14 ASSQDRGLLGYNEQF
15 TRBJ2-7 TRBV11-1 ASSLRRTGTVSYEQY
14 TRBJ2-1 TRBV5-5 ASSLSGLAIYNEQF
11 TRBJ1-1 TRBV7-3 ASSEDTDTEAF
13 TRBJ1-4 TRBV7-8 ASRPRGTVNEKLF
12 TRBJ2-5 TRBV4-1 ASSPAATQETQY
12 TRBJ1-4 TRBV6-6 ASSSGQTSEKLF
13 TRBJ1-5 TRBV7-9 ASSPDTGANQPQH
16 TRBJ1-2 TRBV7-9 ASSAASGLSRGGYGYT
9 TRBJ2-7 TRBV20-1 SAQAVGEQY
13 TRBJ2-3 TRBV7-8 ASSLLGTTTDTQY
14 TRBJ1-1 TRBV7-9 ASSLPADRGRTEAF
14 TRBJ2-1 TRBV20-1 SASLKAGPIYNEQF
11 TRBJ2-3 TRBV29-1 SAQRGVTDTQY
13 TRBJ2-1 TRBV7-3 ASSLVGTSGVGQF
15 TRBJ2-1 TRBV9 ASSANIAGGAYNEQF
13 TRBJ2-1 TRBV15 ATSRSGGPRAEQF
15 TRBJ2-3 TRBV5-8 ASSLAYEGAYLNTQY
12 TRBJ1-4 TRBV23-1 ASSPGNSNEKLF
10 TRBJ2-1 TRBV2 ASRRGAYEQF